This T cell receptor (beta chain) was identified during a study of graft-versus-host responses after intestinal transplantation. About the study: Recipients obtained multivisceral, liver-intestinal, or isolated intestinal transplants. Whole-study findings and limits: Recipient marrow held GvH clones, some first seen in ileum or blood. Individuals carrying graft-donor T cell macrochimerism showed high graft-versus-host to host-versus-graft clonal ratios in allografts.

The CDR3 has 17 residues. CDR1 is SGHDN, CDR2 FVKESK, per germline. J was trimmed by 5 bases and V by 0 bases; bases with no gene match: 13. Here immunoSEQ multiplex PCR was the method, and the copy in TCRdb shows in-frame clones only, minus some. Of 75,000 to 90,000 clones in the sample, approximately 88% are singletons; the top ten hold roughly 0.37%. Note on this clone: As yet, its antigen is unknown.

This sequence originates from a human donor who received an intestinal transplant. The chain couples TRBV14 to TRBJ2-7, with 7 bases lining up with TRBD2. This specimen consisted of unstimulated CD4+ T cells sorted from spleen or lymph node cells, obtained before intestinal transplant. In nucleotides, the CDR3 is TGTGCCAGCAGCCAAGACGGGGTTGGACTAGGGTGGGACGAGCAGTACTTC. Protein: CASSQDGVGLGWDEQYF. Full variable domain (missing parts from reference TRBV14 and TRBJ2-7): EAGVTQFPSHSVIEKGQTVTLRCDPISGHDNLYWYRRVMGKEIKFLLHFVKESKQDESGMPNNRFLAERTGGTYSTLKVQPAELEDSGVYFCASSQDGVGLGWDEQYFGPGTRLTVT.